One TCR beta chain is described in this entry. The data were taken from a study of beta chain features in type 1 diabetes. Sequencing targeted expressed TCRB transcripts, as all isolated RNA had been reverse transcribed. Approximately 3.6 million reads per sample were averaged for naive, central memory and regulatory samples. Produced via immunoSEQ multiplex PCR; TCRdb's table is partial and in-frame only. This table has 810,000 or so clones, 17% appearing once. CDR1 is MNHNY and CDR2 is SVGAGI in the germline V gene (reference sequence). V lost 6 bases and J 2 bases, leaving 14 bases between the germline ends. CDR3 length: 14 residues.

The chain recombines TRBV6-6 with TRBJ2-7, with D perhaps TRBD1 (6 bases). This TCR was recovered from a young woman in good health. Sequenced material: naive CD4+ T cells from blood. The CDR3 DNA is TGTGCCAGCAGGGACAGCTCGGGACCCTACGAGCAGTACTTC. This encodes CASRDSSGPYEQYF.